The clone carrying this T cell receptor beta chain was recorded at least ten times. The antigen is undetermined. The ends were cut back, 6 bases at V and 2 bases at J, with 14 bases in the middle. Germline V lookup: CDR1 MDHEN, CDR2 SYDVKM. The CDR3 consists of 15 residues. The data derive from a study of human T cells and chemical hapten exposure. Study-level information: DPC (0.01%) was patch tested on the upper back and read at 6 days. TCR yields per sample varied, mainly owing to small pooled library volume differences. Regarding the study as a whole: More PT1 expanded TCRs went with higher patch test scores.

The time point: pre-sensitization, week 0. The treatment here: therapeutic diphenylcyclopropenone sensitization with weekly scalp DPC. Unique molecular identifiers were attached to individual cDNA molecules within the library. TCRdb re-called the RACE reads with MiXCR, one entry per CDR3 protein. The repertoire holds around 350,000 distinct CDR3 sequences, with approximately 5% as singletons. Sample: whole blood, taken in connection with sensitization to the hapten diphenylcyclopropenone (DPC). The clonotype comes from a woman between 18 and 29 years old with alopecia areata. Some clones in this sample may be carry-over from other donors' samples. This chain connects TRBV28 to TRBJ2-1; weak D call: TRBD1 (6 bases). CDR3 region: CASRSRDTTYNEQFF. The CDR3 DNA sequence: TGTGCCAGCAGGTCCCGGGACACTACCTACAATGAGCAGTTCTTC.